Below, 26 T cell receptor beta chains from the same sample are listed, as sequenced in a study of T cell changes during pregnancy in multiple sclerosis. TCRdb keeps only in-frame clones here, not all; method: immunoSEQ multiplex PCR. The sample has about 46,000 clones; about nine tenths are singletons. Here the sequenced sample was CD8+ T cells from peripheral blood mononuclear cells, taken after pregnancy. The receptors were sampled from a female donor with multiple sclerosis, enrolled in a pregnancy study.

This chain connects TRBV19 to TRBJ1-1; D is possibly TRBD1 (5 bases). In germline, CDR1 is LNHDA, CDR2 SQIVND (reference sequence). Between the trimmed V and J ends, which lost 5 bases and 1 base, there was a span of 14 bases. The CDR3 extends over 15 amino acids. The DNA of the CDR3 is TGTGCCAGTAGTTCTCTGGGCCAGGGGAACACTGAAGCTTTCTTT. This codes for CASSSLGQGNTEAFF.

The V and J genes are TRBV7-9 and TRBJ2-6; D gene uncertain. CDR1 is SEHNR, CDR2 FQNEAQ, per germline (reference sequence). The CDR3 has 14 amino acids. Trimming took off 5 bases at V and 2 bases at J, with 7 bases between the two ends. CDR3: CASSPLTGANVLTF. DNA for the CDR3: TGTGCCAGCAGCCCTCTAACTGGGGCCAACGTCCTGACTTTC.

V and J are TRBV5-4 and TRBJ1-2; 7 positions match TRBD1. The trim removed 5 bases at V and 3 bases at J, leaving 7 bases unmatched. This CDR3 has 14 amino acids. Germline values: CDR1 SGHNT, CDR2 YYREEE (reference sequence). The CDR3 DNA sequence: TGTGCCAGCAGAAGCGACAGGGTAGACTATGGCTACACCTTC. Translated, it gives CASRSDRVDYGYTF.

The chain is built from TRBV9 and TRBJ1-2; 8 bases are shared with TRBD1. V shed 1 base and J 2 bases; nucleotides not matched to a gene: 4. Germline loops: CDR1 SGDLS, CDR2 YYNGEE. This CDR3 spans 15 amino acids. CDR3 protein: CASSVIPGGNYGYTF. The CDR3 DNA is TGTGCCAGCAGCGTAATACCAGGGGGCAACTATGGCTACACCTTC.

The chain couples TRBV7-9 to TRBJ2-3; TRBD2 matches at 13 bases. This CDR3 has 17 residues. The V segment lost 5 bases and the J segment 4 bases; nucleotides outside the gene matches: 9. Germline V CDR1 and CDR2: SEHNR, FQNEAQ (reference sequence). The CDR3, as DNA: TGTGCCAGCAGCGCCATACTAGCGGGAGGGGGTGCAGATACGCAGTATTTT. The encoded protein is CASSAILAGGGADTQYF.

The chain carries TRBV27 and TRBJ1-1; weak D call: TRBD1 (5 bases). CDR3 length: 15 amino acids. The germline V and J ends were trimmed by 3 bases and 6 bases, with 17 bases remaining between them. The germline V gene has CDR1 MNHEY and CDR2 SMNVEV (reference sequence). The CDR3 DNA reads as TGTGCCAGCAGTTTGGATTCATTGGGGGGATCTGAAGCTTTCTTT. Amino acid sequence: CASSLDSLGGSEAFF.

The chain uses TRBV28 and TRBJ2-5; the D gene is possibly TRBD2 (5 bases). V shed 2 bases and J shed 0 bases, with 13 bases lying between them. CDR3 length: 16 amino acids. The germline V gene has CDR1 MDHEN and CDR2 SYDVKM. The CDR3 DNA reads as TGTGCCAGCAGTTTAGAAGCGGTAGGCAACCAAGAGACCCAGTACTTC. Residues: CASSLEAVGNQETQYF.

This clone appeared a single time. The chain joins TRBV28 to TRBJ1-2; a possible D gene is TRBD1 (6 bases). The CDR3 runs to 12 residues. V gave up 7 bases and J gave up 6 bases, with 12 bases separating them. Germline-derived CDR1 and CDR2 are MDHEN and SYDVKM. In nucleotides, the CDR3 is TGTGCCAGCAATCCAGGGGATCATGGCTACACCTTC. This gives the protein CASNPGDHGYTF.

V gene TRBV9 combines with J gene TRBJ1-2, with no clear D. From germline, CDR1 is SGDLS and CDR2 YYNGEE. CDR3 length: 13 amino acids. Trimming removed 4 bases at V and 2 bases at J, with 9 bases between. This CDR3 is CASSPPLNYGYTF. CDR3 nucleotides: TGTGCCAGCAGCCCCCCTTTGAACTATGGCTACACCTTC.

This chain joins TRBV6-6 and TRBJ2-7; D gene ambiguous. From germline, CDR1 is MNHNY and CDR2 SVGAGI (reference sequence). With 8 bases removed from V and 5 bases from J, the gap between germline ends came to 10 bases. The CDR3 is 11 amino acids. CDR3 loop: CASARGDEQYF. CDR3 nucleotides: TGTGCCAGCGCACGTGGAGACGAGCAGTACTTC.

The chain links TRBV27 to TRBJ2-3; no clear D gene. This CDR3 region has 12 residues. The germline V gene has CDR1 MNHEY and CDR2 SMNVEV (reference sequence). V was cut by 3 bases and J by 5 bases, with 6 bases left in between. As DNA, the CDR3 is TGTGCCAGCAGTTTTACCGGAGATACGCAGTATTTT. It specifies CASSFTGDTQYF.

V and J are TRBV27 and TRBJ2-7, with TRBD2 identical over 10 bases. Germline loops: CDR1 MNHEY, CDR2 SMNVEV (reference sequence). Unmatched junction bases numbered 6, after V lost 7 bases and J lost 0 bases. The CDR3 contains 15 residues. The CDR3 loop is CASTPGTSASYEQYF. CDR3 bases: TGTGCCAGCACCCCTGGGACTAGCGCCTCCTACGAGCAGTACTTC.

V and J are TRBV10-3 and TRBJ2-7, with 8 bases matching TRBD1. Per germline, CDR1 ENHRY and CDR2 SYGVKD. V lost 4 bases to trimming and J lost 1 base; unmatched junction nucleotides: 9. This CDR3 contains 16 residues. This CDR3 reads CAISAAGTGDSYEQYF. The CDR3 region has the DNA TGTGCCATCAGTGCCGCCGGGACAGGCGATTCCTACGAGCAGTACTTC.

The chain employs TRBV19 and TRBJ2-7; 7 bases agree with TRBD2. Unmatched junction bases numbered 7, after V lost 5 bases and J lost 0 bases. Germline V gives CDR1 LNHDA, CDR2 SQIVND (reference sequence). The CDR3 consists of 15 residues. For the CDR3, the DNA is TGTGCCAGTAGTGAGACTAGCTCGAGCTCCTACGAGCAGTACTTC. Translating gives CASSETSSSSYEQYF.

The chain carries TRBV7-9 and TRBJ1-4, with 9 bases matching TRBD1. This CDR3 comprises 16 residues. Germline V gene sequence: CDR1 SEHNR, CDR2 FQNEAQ (reference sequence). V lost 4 bases, J lost 7 bases, and 10 bases stayed unmatched. This CDR3 is CASSSRDREWGEKLFF. The DNA of the CDR3 is TGTGCCAGCAGCTCAAGGGACAGGGAATGGGGTGAAAAACTGTTTTTT.

The chain carries TRBV19 and TRBJ2-7; TRBD2 matches at 8 bases. CDR1 and CDR2 (germline): LNHDA, SQIVND (reference sequence). With V trimmed by 5 bases and J by 1 base, 7 bases remained unmatched. The CDR3 is 15 residues long. The CDR3, as DNA: TGTGCCAGTAGTCCGGGGGGGAGCGGGTCCTACGAGCAGTACTTC. The encoded protein is CASSPGGSGSYEQYF.

The chain joins TRBV7-3 to TRBJ1-2; the D gene is possibly TRBD1 (5 bases). This CDR3 has 13 amino acids. The V gene lost 4 bases and the J gene lost 2 bases, with 8 bases spanning the gap. Per germline, CDR1 SGHTA and CDR2 FQGTGA. In nucleotides, the CDR3 is TGTGCCAGCAGCTCAGGGCTGAACTATGGCTACACCTTC. Translation gives CASSSGLNYGYTF.

The gene calls are TRBV7-8 and TRBJ1-2, with 7 bases matching TRBD1. The CDR3 extends over 15 amino acids. With V trimmed by 2 bases and J by 3 bases, 6 bases remained unmatched. Germline lookup yields CDR1 SGHVS and CDR2 FQNEAQ. CDR3: CASSLSTGVDYGYTF. CDR3 coding DNA: TGTGCCAGCAGCTTAAGTACAGGGGTTGACTATGGCTACACCTTC.

This clone appeared a single time. This chain uses TRBV7-9 with TRBJ1-2, with D maybe TRBD1 (5 bases). Germline V lookup: CDR1 SEHNR, CDR2 FQNEAQ (reference sequence). The CDR3 has 17 residues. The V gene lost 1 base and the J gene lost 3 bases, with 18 bases spanning the gap. CDR3: CASSLDRLFGTDYGYTF. DNA of the CDR3: TGTGCCAGCAGCTTAGACCGATTGTTTGGGACTGACTATGGCTACACCTTC.

CDR3 DNA sequence: TGTGCCAGCACCCACGGAGTTCCCGGGAGCACCTTC. Protein: CASTHGVPGSTF. The chain has TRBV2 and TRBJ1-2; D unresolved. The germline V and J ends were trimmed by 7 bases and 13 bases, with 19 bases remaining between them. This CDR3 has 12 amino acids. The germline gives CDR1 SNHLY, CDR2 FYNNEI.

V is TRBV4-2 and J is TRBJ2-7, with D possibly matching TRBD1 (5 bases). Germline V gene data show CDR1 as LGHNA and CDR2 as YNFKEQ. The CDR3 is 17 amino acids. V lost 2 bases, J lost 3 bases, and 20 bases lay in between. The CDR3 sequence: CASSQNPFYRPRYEQYF. The CDR3 DNA reads TGTGCCAGCAGCCAAAACCCCTTTTACAGGCCTCGCTACGAGCAGTACTTC.

The chain recombines TRBV30 with TRBJ2-1; D possibly corresponds to TRBD2 (5 bases). The CDR3 has 13 residues. V lost 3 bases and J 5 bases, leaving 11 bases between the germline ends. Germline CDR1 is GTSNPN and CDR2 is SVGIG (reference sequence). CDR3 in DNA: TGTGCCTGGAGCCAAGGGAGTAACAATGAGCAGTTCTTC. Translation: CAWSQGSNNEQFF.

The CDR3 nucleotides read TGTGCCAGCAGTTTATACGGAGAAGGAAACACTGAAGCTTTCTTT. Translating it yields CASSLYGEGNTEAFF. The rearrangement links TRBV27 to TRBJ1-1; D unresolved. V was cut by 1 base and J by 2 bases, with 11 bases left in between. This CDR3 region has 15 residues. Germline CDR1 and CDR2: MNHEY and SMNVEV (reference sequence).

V gene TRBV28 combines with J gene TRBJ2-1; 8 nucleotides line up with TRBD1. The CDR3 is made up of 12 amino acids. Germline V gene lookup returns CDR1 MDHEN and CDR2 SYDVKM. As DNA, the CDR3 is TGTGCTATCGACAGGGGCGGCAATGAGCAGTTCTTC. Protein product: CAIDRGGNEQFF.

The chain employs TRBV10-1 and TRBJ1-5; 9 nucleotides align to TRBD1. The CDR3 loop spans 15 amino acids. The ends lost 4 bases at V and 6 bases at J; junction bases unmatched: 7. The V gene's germline CDR1 is WNHNN and CDR2 SYGVQD (reference sequence). The CDR3 sequence is CASSGGDRVSQPQHF. DNA for the CDR3: TGCGCCAGCAGTGGTGGGGACAGGGTTAGTCAGCCCCAGCATTTT.

The V call is TRBV6-4, the J call TRBJ2-1, with TRBD2 matching 7 bases. Unmatched junction bases numbered 5, after V lost 4 bases and J lost 8 bases. The germline V gene encodes CDR1 MRHNA and CDR2 SNTAGT. The CDR3 covers 13 residues. The CDR3 bases are TGTGCCAGCAGTGTACTAGCGACGGATGAGCAGTTCTTC. It encodes CASSVLATDEQFF.